This T cell receptor beta chain was recovered during a study of blood T cell repertoires in COVID-19. On the study more broadly: Sites in the United States, Italy and Spain provided acute and convalescent COVID-19 samples.

The assay was immunoSEQ multiplex PCR, and TCRdb's table has in-frame clones only and misses some. The table records about 200,000 clones, 70% to 90% of them present only once. V shed 6 bases and J shed 3 bases, with 11 bases lying between them. Germline CDR1 SNHLY, CDR2 FYNNEI. The CDR3 consists of 13 residues. The TCR comes from a man between 45 and 60 years old with COVID-19, enrolled during active disease. The source material was peripheral blood. This chain links TRBV2 with TRBJ1-1; TRBD1 might be the D (6 bases). The CDR3 DNA reads as TGTGCCAGCAGGGACAGTAGGGACACTGAAGCTTTCTTT. The encoded protein is CASRDSRDTEAFF.